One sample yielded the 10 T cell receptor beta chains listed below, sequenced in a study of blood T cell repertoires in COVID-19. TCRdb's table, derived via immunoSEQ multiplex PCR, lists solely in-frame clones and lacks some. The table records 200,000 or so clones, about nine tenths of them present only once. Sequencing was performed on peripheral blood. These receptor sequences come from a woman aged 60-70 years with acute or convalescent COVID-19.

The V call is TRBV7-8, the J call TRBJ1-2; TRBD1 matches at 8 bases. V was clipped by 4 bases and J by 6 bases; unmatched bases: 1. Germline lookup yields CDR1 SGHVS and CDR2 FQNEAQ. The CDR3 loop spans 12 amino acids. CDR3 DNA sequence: TGTGCCAGCAGCTGGGGACAGGATGGCTACACCTTC. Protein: CASSWGQDGYTF.

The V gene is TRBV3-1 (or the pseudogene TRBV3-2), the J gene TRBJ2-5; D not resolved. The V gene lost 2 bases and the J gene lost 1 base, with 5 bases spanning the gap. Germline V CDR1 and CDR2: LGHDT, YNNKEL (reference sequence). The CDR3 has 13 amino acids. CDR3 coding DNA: TGTGCCAGCAGCCAACTCGGCCAAGAGACCCAGTACTTC. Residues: CASSQLGQETQYF.

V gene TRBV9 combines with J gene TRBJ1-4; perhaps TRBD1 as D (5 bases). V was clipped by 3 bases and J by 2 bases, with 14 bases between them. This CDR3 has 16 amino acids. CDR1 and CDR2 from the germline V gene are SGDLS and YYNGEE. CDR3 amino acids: CASSAAGKGTNEKLFF. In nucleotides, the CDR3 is TGTGCCAGCAGCGCCGCAGGGAAGGGTACTAATGAAAAACTGTTTTTT.

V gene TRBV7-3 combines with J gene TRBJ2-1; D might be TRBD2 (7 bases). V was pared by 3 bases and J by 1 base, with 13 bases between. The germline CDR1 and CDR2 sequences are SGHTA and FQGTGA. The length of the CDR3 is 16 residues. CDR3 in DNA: TGTGCCAGCAGCTTGAGAGGGGGACTATCCTACAATGAGCAGTTCTTC. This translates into CASSLRGGLSYNEQFF.

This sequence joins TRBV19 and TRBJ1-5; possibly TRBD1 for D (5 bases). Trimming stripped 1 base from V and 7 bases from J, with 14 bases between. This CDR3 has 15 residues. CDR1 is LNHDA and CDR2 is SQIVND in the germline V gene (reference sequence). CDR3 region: CASSIVREIGQPQHF. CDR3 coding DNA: TGTGCCAGTAGTATAGTCAGGGAAATAGGACAGCCCCAGCATTTT.

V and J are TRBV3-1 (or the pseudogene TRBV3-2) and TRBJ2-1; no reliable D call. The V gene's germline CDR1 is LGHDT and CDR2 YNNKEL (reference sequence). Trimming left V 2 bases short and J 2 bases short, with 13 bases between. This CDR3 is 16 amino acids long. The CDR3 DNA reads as TGTGCCAGCAGCCAATCTAATTCTGGTGCCTACAATGAGCAGTTCTTC. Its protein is CASSQSNSGAYNEQFF.

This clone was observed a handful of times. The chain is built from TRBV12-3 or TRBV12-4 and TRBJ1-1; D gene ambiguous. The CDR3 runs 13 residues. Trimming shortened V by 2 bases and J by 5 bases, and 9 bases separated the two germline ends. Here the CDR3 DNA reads TGTGCCAGCAGTTTACGGGAGATAACTGAAGCTTTCTTT. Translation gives CASSLREITEAFF.

The DNA of the CDR3 is TGTGCCAGCCTGGCGCCAGGAACCTATGGCTACACCTTC. This gives the protein CASLAPGTYGYTF. This rearrangement joins TRBV28 to TRBJ1-2; no definite D call. From germline, CDR1 is MDHEN and CDR2 SYDVKM. The CDR3 is made up of 13 amino acids. Trimming took 8 bases from V and 4 from J, leaving 14 bases between them.

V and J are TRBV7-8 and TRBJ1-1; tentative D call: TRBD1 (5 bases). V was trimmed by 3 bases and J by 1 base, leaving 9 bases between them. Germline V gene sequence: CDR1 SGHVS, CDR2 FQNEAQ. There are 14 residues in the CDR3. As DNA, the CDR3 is TGTGCCAGCAGCTTCAGACAGAAGAACACTGAAGCTTTCTTT. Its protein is CASSFRQKNTEAFF.

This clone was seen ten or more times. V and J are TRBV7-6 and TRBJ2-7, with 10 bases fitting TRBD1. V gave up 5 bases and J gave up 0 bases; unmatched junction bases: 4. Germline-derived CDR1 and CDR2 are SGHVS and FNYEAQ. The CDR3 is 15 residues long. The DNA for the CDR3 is TGTGCCAGCAGCCTAGACAGGGGGCCCTCCTACGAGCAGTACTTC. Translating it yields CASSLDRGPSYEQYF. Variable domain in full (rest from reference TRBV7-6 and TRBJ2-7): GAGVSQSPRYKVTKRGQDVALRCDPISGHVSLYWYRQALGQGPEFLTYFNYEAQQDKSGLPNDRFSAERPEGSISTLTIQRTEQRDSAMYRCASSLDRGPSYEQYFGPGTRLTVT.